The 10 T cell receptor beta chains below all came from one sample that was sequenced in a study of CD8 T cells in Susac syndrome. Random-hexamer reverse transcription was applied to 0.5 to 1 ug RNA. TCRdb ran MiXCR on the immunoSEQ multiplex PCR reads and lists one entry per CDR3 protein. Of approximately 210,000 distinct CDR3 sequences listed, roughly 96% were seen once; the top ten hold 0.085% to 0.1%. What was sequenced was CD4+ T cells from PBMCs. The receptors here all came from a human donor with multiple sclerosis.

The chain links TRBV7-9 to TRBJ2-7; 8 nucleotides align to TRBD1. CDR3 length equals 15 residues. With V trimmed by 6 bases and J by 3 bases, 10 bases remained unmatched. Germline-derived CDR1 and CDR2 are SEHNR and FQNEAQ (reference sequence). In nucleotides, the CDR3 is TGTGCCAGCAGAGCGCAGGGGGCGGTAGGCTACGAGCAGTACTTC. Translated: CASRAQGAVGYEQYF.

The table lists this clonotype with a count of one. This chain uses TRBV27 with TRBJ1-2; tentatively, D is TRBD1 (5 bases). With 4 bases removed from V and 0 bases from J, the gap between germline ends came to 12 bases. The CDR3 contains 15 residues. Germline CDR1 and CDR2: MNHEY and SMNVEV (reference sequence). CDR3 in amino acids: CASSSTGTPNYGYTF. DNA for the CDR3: TGTGCCAGCAGTTCCACCGGGACTCCTAACTATGGCTACACCTTC.

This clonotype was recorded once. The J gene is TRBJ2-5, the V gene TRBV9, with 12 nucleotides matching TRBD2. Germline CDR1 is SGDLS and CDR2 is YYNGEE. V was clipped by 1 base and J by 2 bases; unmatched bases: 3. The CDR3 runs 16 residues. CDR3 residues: CASSVLAGGKQETQYF. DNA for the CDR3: TGTGCCAGCAGCGTACTAGCGGGGGGGAAACAAGAGACCCAGTACTTC.

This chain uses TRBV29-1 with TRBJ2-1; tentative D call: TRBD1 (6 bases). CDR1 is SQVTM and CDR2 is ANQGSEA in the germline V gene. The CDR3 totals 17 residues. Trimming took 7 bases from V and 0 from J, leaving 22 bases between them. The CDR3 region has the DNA TGCAGCGCCACTAGGGGACACATTCCGAGCTCCTACAATGAGCAGTTCTTC. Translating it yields CSATRGHIPSSYNEQFF.

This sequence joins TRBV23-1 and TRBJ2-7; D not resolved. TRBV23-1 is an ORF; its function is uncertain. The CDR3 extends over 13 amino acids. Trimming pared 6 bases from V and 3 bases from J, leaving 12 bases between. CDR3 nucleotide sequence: TGCGCCAGCAGCCCTGCCAAGGTCTACGAGCAGTACTTC. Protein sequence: CASSPAKVYEQYF.

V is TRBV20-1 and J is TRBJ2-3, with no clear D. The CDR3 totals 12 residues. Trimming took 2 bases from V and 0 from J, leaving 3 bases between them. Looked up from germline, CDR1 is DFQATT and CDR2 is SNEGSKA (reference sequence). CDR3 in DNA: TGCAGTGCTAGAACTAGCACAGATACGCAGTATTTT. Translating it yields CSARTSTDTQYF.

The CDR3 sequence: CASSQAGARDYGYTF. CDR3 bases: TGTGCCAGCAGCCAAGCGGGGGCGCGGGACTATGGCTACACCTTC. V gene TRBV3-1 combines with J gene TRBJ1-2, with D tentatively TRBD1 (6 bases). The V gene's germline CDR1 is LGHDT and CDR2 YNNKEL (reference sequence). V dropped 1 base and J dropped 3 bases, with 12 bases sitting between them. The CDR3 loop spans 15 amino acids.

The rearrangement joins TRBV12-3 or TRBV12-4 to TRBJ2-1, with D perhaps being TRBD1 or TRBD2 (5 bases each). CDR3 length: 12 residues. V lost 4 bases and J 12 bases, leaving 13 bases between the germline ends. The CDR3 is CASSSTRGVQFF. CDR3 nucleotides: TGTGCCAGCAGTTCAACTAGGGGTGTGCAGTTCTTC.

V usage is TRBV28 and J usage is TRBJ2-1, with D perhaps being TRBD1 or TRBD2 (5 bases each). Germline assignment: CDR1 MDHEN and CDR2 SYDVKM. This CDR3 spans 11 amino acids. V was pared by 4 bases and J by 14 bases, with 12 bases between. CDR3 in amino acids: CASSSRGTEFF. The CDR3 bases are TGTGCCAGCAGTTCGAGGGGAACGGAGTTCTTC.

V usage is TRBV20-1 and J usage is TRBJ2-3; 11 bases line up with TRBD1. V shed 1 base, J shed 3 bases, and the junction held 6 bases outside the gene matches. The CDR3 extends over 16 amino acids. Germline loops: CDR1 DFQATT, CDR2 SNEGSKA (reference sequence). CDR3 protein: CSARGRTGGETDTQYF. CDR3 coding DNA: TGCAGTGCTAGAGGCCGGACAGGGGGCGAGACAGATACGCAGTATTTT.